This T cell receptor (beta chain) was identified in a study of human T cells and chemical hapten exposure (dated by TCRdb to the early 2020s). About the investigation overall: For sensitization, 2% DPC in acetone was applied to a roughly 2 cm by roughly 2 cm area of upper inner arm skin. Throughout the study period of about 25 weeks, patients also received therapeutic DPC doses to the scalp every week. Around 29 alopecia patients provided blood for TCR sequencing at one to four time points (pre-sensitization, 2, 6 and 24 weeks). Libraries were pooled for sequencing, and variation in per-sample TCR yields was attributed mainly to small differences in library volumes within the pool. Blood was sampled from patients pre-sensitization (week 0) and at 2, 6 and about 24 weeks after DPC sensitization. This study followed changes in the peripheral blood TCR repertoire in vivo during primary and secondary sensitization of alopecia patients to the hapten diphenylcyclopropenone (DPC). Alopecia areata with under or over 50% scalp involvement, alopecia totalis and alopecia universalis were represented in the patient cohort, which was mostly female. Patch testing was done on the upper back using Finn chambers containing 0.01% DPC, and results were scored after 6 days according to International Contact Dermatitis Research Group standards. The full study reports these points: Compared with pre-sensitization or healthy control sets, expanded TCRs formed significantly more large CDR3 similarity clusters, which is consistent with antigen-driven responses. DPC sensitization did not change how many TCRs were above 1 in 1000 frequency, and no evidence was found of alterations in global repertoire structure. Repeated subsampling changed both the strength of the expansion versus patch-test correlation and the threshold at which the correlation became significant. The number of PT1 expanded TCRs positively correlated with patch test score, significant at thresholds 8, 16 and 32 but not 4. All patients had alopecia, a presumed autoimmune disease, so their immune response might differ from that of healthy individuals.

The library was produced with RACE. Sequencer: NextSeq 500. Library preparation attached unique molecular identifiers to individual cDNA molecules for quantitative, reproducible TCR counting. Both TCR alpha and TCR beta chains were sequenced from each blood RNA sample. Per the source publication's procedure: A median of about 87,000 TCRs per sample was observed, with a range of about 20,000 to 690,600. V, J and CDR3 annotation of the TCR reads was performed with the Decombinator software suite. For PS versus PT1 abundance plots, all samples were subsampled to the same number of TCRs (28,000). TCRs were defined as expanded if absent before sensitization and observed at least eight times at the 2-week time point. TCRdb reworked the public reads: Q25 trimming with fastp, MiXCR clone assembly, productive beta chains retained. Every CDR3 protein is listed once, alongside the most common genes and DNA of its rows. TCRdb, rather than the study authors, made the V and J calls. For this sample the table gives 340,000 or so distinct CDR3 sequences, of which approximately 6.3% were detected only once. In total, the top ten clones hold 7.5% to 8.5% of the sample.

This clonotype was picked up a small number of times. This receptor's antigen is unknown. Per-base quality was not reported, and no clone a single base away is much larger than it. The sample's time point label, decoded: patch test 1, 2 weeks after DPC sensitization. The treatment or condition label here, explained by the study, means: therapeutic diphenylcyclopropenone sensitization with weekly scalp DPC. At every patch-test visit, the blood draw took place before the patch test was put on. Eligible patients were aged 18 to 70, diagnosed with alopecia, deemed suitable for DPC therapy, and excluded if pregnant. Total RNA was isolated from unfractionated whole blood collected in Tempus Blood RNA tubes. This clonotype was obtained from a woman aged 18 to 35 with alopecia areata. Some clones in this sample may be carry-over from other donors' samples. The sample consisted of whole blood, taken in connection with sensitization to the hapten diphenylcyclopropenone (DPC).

The nucleotides are TGTGCCAGCAGTTACGCCAGGGTTCTCGCGGGTTCACCCCTCCACTTT. It specifies CASSYARVLAGSPLHF. The rearrangement joined TRBV6-2 or TRBV6-3 to TRBJ1-6, and perhaps TRBD1 as D gene, on 5 matching bases. The CDR3 contains 16 residues, cysteine and phenylalanine counted. Solely the CDR3 DNA is kept, with 48 bases framed from the first base. The germline V gene specifies MNHEY as CDR1 and SVGEGT as CDR2. Deletion took 2 bases off V and 9 bases off J, with a span of 17 bases between the germline ends.